The sequence of this T cell receptor beta chain was determined in a study of graft-versus-host responses after intestinal transplantation. Study context: Multivisceral, liver-intestinal, or isolated intestinal transplants were performed in recipients.

TCRdb keeps only in-frame clones here, not all; method: immunoSEQ multiplex PCR. The sample contains around 45,000 clones, approximately 95% of which appear only once. The germline gives CDR1 MDHEN, CDR2 SYDVKM. The J segment lost 9 bases and the V segment lost 7 bases, leaving 9 bases of the junction unmatched. This CDR3 comprises 13 residues. This clonotype was sampled from a human patient who received an intestinal transplant, so some T cells may come from the graft donor. The V call is TRBV28, the J call TRBJ2-1; 7 bases map to TRBD2. The source was PBMCs, collected approximately 360 days after intestinal transplant. The CDR3: CASITSTSSEQFF. CDR3 DNA sequence: TGTGCCAGCATCACATCGACTAGCAGTGAGCAGTTCTTC.